The source of this TCR beta chain is a study of shared clonotypes between healthy human individuals. Comment on this clone: Its target is not known.

Study conclusions and caveats: The sampled material consisted only of blood, and tissue repertoires are likely to differ.

The method was immunoSEQ multiplex PCR; TCRdb's version includes in-frame clones alone and lacks a portion of them. This sample has roughly 2.6 million clones, with around 94% found just once. Sequences were obtained from naive CD4+ T cells sorted from blood. Subset reported: CD45RA+ positively selected. This receptor was taken from a man younger than 35 in good health.

This CDR3 reads CASSLLVRYALHF. CDR3 nucleotide sequence: TGTGCCAGCAGTTTACTCGTTAGGTATGCCCTCCACTTT. The chain couples TRBV6-5 to TRBJ1-6; D not certain. The CDR3 sequence is 13 residues long. Looked up from germline, CDR1 is MNHEY and CDR2 is SVGAGI. V was clipped by 4 bases and J by 14 bases, with 15 bases between them.